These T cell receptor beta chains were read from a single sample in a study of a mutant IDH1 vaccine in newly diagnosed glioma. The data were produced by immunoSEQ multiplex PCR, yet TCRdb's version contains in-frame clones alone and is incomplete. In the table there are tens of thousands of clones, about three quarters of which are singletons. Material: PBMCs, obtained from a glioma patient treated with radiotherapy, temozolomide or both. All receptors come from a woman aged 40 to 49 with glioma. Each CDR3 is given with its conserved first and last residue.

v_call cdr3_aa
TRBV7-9 CASSRGQGNHEQYF
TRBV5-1 CASREGTTGELFF
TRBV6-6 CASSFYRGKRLYEQYF
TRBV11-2 CASSLAPPGLGNTIYF
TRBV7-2 CASSPRQGGGSPLHF
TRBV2 CASSPLIGVPNYGYTF
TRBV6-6 CASSSQGPWPLHF
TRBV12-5 CASGLISQGNTEAFF
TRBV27 CASSLTPGQGTTYEQYF
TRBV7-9 CASSLDPPEDYGYTF
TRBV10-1 CASSEGGTGLSYNEQFF
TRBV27 CASSITGNTEAFF
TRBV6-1 CASSEATGWITPLHF
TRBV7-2 CASSFGRTQYF
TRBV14 CASSRGGEQYF
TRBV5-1 CASSPRTTGNTIYF
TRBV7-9 CASSLGGLRGYGYTF
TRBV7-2 CASSLQGATGNTIYF
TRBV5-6 CASSLEVASSPLHF
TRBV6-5 CASSFAGTANYGYTF
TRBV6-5 CASSSLRGQGAQFF
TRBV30 CAWSERGKGRYTEAFF
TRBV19 CASTPTGVVGGYTF
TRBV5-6 CASSLGRGQPQHF
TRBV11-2 CASSLQPNEKLFF
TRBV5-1 CASSSGTGPSGANVLTF
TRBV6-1 CASSERRGSSGYTF
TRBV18 CASSPVGEAEAFF
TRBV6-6 CANGRGWEPQHF
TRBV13 CASSFRVGAFF
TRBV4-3 CASRRGGGTEAFF
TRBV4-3 CASSQADGNYGYTF
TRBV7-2 CASSLFLGYGQPQHF
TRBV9 CASSAGTVGKSYNEQFF
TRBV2 CASTIGGWTEAFF
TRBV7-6 CASSPSLGYSNQPQHF
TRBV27 CASSSAGGPHNEQFF
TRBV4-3 CASSLTAGNYEQYF
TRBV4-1 CASSQEGYEQYF
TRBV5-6 CASSLSGANQPQHF
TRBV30 CAWSGTGWGDEQYF
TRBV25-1 CASSDARPQDQPQHF
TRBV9 CASSVGGRITNEKLFF
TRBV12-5 CASGLVTSLSSYNSPLHF
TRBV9 CASSTAAGYEQYF
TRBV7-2 CASSPYHHRETQYF
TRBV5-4 CASSLGPEGNSPLHF
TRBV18 CASSPLLAGVGDTQYF